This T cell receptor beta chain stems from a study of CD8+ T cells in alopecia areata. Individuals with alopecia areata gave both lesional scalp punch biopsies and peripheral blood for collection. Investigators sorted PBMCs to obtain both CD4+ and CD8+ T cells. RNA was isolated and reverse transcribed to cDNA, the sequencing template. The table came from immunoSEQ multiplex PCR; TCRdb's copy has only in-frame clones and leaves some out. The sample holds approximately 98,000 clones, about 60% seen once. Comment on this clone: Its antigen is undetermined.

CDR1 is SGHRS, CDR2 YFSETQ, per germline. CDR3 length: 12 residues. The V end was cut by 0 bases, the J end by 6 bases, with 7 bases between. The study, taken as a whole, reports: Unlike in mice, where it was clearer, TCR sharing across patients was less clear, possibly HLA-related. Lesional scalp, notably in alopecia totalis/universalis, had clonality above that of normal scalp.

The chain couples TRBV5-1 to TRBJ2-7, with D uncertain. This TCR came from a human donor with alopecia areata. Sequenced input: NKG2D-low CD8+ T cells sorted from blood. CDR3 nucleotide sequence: TGCGCCAGCAGCTTGGGCGATTTCGAGCAGTACTTC. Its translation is CASSLGDFEQYF.